Sequencing of this T cell receptor (beta chain) was carried out in a study of T cells in localized non-small cell lung cancer. Study outcomes and limitations: In adjacent lung, a median about 52 of the top 100 tumor clones were found. With higher T cell density in blood came longer overall survival. It was uninvolved adjacent lung that showed the highest T cell clonality, exceeding tumor.

This clone has just a few counts. Its target is not known. Profiling relied on immunoSEQ multiplex PCR, and the TCRdb table lists in-frame clones only, not all of them. The repertoire has fewer than 30,000 clones, less than 95% of them found once; the top ten carry about 1.1%. V dropped 3 bases and J dropped 8 bases, with 16 bases sitting between them. Germline assignment: CDR1 LNHDA and CDR2 SQIVND (reference sequence). The CDR3 runs to 15 residues. Material: peripheral blood, obtained before any cancer treatment. The receptor was isolated from a woman between 35 and 75 years old with stage I lung adenocarcinoma. This rearrangement joins TRBV19 to TRBJ1-4; D may be TRBD1 (5 bases). The CDR3 spells CASSIGGRPPEKLFF. The CDR3 DNA reads as TGTGCCAGTAGTATTGGGGGACGGCCCCCCGAAAAACTGTTTTTT.